This T cell receptor beta chain was sequenced during a study of shared clonotypes between healthy human individuals. Study observations and caveats: Estimated clonotype richness was generally higher in naive than memory subsets.

CDR3 size: 14 residues. CDR1 and CDR2 from the germline V gene are SGHRS and YFSETQ. V was cut by 2 bases and J by 5 bases, with 13 bases left in between. Note on this clone: What it recognizes is unknown.

Some 27,000 T cell genomes, or about 0.2 ug DNA, went into the sorted-subset replicate PCRs. Profiling relied on immunoSEQ multiplex PCR, and the TCRdb table lists in-frame clones only, not all of them. The table has about 2.4 million clones, more than 85% seen once. It was into CD45RA+ naive and CD45RA-negative memory subsets that the CD4+ cells were split. The clonotype was recovered from a man aged 18 to 30 in good health. Some clones in this sample may be carry-over from other donors' samples. The sequenced sample was naive CD4+ T cells from PBMCs. Documented subset: CD45RA+ positively selected. This chain joins TRBV5-1 and TRBJ2-5; possibly TRBD1 or TRBD2 for D (6 bases each). The CDR3 bases are TGCGCCAGCAGCTTAGGGGGGAGGAGTGAGACCCAGTACTTC. This encodes CASSLGGRSETQYF.